This T cell receptor beta chain was recorded in a study of blood T cell repertoires in COVID-19. About the study: Both acute and convalescent COVID-19 samples were obtained from the United States, Italy and Spain. PBMCs, B-cell-depleted T cells, or T cells provided the cDNA or gDNA that made up the material.

As processed by the authors: Cell counts per sample came from amplifying reference gene primers. Data came from immunoSEQ multiplex PCR; TCRdb stores just in-frame clones and leaves some out. V, J and clone size are those of that table, while D and trimming were read from the DNA. The sample carries around 700,000 clones, around 89% recorded once. The sequenced sample consisted of peripheral blood. The TCR sequence derives from a woman aged 18 to 35 with acute or convalescent COVID-19.

The CDR3 DNA is TGTGCCAGCAGTGAGGGGACTAGCGGGGGATCCTACGAGCAGTACTTC. This sequence encodes CASSEGTSGGSYEQYF. The V gene is TRBV28, the J gene TRBJ2-7; 14 bases line up with TRBD2. Losses at the gene ends were 5 bases for V and 1 base for J; bases not matched to a gene: 4. This CDR3 has 16 residues. From germline, CDR1 is MDHEN and CDR2 SYDVKM.